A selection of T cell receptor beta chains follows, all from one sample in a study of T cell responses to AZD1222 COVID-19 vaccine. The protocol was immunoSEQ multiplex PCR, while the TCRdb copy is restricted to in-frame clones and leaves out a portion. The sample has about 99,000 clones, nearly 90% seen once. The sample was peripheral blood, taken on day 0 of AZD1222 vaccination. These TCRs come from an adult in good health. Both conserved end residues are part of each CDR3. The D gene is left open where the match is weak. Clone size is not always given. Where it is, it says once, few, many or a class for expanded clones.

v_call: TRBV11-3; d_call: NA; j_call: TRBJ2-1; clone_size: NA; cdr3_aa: CASSITGQRGNEQFF; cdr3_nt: TGTGCCAGCAGCATAACGGGCCAAAGGGGGAATGAGCAGTTCTTC
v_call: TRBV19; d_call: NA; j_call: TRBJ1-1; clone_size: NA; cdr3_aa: CASSISPGPMNTEAFF; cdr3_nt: TGTGCCAGTAGTATAAGTCCGGGGCCAATGAACACTGAAGCTTTCTTT
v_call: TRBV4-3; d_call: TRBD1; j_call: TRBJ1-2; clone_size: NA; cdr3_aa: CASSQVTGAGYTF; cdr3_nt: TGCGCCAGCAGCCAAGTAACAGGGGCGGGCTACACCTTC
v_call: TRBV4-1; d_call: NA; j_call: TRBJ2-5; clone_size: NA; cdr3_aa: CASSQGHLQETQYF; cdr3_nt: TGCGCCAGCAGCCAAGGACACCTGCAAGAGACCCAGTACTTC
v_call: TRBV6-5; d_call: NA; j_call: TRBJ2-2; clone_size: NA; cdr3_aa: CASSSSEVNTGELFF; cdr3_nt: TGTGCCAGCAGCTCCTCGGAGGTGAACACCGGGGAGCTGTTTTTT
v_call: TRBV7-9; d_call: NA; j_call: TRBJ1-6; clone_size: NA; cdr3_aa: CASSPRTASNSPLHF; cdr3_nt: TGTGCCAGCAGCCCTCGGACAGCTAGCAATTCACCCCTCCACTTT
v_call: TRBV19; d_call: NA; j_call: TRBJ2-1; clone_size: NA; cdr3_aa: CASSAESSYNEQFF; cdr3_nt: TGTGCCAGTAGTGCAGAGAGCTCCTACAATGAGCAGTTCTTC
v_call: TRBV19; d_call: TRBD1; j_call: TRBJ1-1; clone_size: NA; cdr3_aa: CASIYRIGTGHTEAFF; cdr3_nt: TGTGCCAGTATTTATAGAATCGGGACAGGCCACACTGAAGCTTTCTTT
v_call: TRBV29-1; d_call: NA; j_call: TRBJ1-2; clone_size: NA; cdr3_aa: CSVEATGIYGYTF; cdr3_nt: TGCAGCGTTGAAGCTACAGGGATCTATGGCTACACCTTC
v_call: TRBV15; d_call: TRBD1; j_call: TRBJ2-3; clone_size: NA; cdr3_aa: CATSGGQETDTQYF; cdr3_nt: TGTGCCACCAGCGGAGGACAGGAGACAGATACGCAGTATTTT
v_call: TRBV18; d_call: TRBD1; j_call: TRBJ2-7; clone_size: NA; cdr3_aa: CASSPGSGTGSEQYF; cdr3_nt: TGTGCCAGCTCACCGGGCTCCGGGACAGGGAGCGAGCAGTACTTC
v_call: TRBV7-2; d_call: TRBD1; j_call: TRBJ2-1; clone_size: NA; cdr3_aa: CASSLDRGRHNEQFF; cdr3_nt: TGTGCCAGCAGCCTTGACAGGGGGCGTCACAATGAGCAGTTCTTC
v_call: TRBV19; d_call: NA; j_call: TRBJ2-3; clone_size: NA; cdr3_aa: CASSIRGPRTDTQYF; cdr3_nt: TGTGCCAGTAGTATTCGGGGACCACGCACAGATACGCAGTATTTT
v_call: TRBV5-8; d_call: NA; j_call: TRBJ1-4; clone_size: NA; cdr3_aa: CASSRRGGLGEKLFF; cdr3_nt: TGTGCCAGCAGCCGGCGCGGGGGGCTGGGTGAAAAACTGTTTTTT
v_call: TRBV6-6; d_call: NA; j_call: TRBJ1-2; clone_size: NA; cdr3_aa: CASSYGTPLGNTF; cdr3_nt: TGTGCCAGCAGTTACGGGACACCCCTAGGGAACACCTTC
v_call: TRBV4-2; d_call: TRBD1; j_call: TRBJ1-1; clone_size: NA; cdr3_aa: CASSRQGGTNTEAFF; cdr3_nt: TGTGCCAGCAGCCGACAGGGTGGAACGAACACTGAAGCTTTCTTT
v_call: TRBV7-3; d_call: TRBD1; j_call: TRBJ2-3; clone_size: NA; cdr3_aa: CASSPGQGTDTQYF; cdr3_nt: TGTGCCAGCAGCCCGGGACAGGGGACAGATACGCAGTATTTT
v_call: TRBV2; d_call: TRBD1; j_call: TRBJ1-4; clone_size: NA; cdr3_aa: CASSLRLGQGNEKLFF; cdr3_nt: TGTGCCAGCAGTCTACGTCTCGGACAGGGGAATGAAAAACTGTTTTTT
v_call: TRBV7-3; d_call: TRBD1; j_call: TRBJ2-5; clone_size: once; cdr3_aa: CASSSGQRVTETQYF; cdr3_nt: TGTGCCAGCAGCTCGGGACAGAGGGTGACAGAGACCCAGTACTTC
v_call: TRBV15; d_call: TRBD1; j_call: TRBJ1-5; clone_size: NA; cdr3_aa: CATSRERDRGNQPQHF; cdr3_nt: TGTGCCACCAGCAGAGAGAGGGACAGGGGGAATCAGCCCCAGCATTTT
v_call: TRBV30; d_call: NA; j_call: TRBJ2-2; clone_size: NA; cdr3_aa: CAWSRGNTGELFF; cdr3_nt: TGTGCCTGGAGTAGAGGGAACACCGGGGAGCTGTTTTTT
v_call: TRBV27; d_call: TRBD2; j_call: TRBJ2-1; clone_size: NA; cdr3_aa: CASSRLAELNEQFF; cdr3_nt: TGTGCCAGCAGTCGACTAGCGGAGCTCAATGAGCAGTTCTTC
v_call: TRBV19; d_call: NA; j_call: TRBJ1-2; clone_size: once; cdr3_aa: CASSIRADAGYTF; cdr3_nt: TGTGCCAGTAGTATTAGGGCAGACGCTGGCTACACCTTC
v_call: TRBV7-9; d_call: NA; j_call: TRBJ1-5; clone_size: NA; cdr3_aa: CAIPQPQHF; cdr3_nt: TGTGCCATCCCTCAGCCCCAGCATTTT
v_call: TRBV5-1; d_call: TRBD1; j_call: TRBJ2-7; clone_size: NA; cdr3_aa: CASSRGQDPYEQYF; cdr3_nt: TGCGCCAGCAGCCGCGGACAGGACCCCTACGAGCAGTACTTC
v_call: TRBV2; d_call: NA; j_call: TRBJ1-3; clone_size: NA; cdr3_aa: CASSPPGTPGNTIYF; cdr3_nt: TGTGCCAGCAGCCCCCCCGGGACACCTGGAAACACCATATATTTT
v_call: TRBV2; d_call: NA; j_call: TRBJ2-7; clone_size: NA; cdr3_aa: CASSEAQWVYEQYF; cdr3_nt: TGTGCCAGCAGTGAAGCGCAATGGGTCTACGAGCAGTACTTC
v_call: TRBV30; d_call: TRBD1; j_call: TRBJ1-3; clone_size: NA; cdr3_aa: CAWSVLAGGVSGNTIYF; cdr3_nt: TGTGCCTGGAGTGTACTAGCAGGGGGCGTCTCTGGAAACACCATATATTTT
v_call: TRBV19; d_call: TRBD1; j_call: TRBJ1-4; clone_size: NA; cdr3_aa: CASGPDRGPYEKLFF; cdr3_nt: TGTGCCAGCGGACCCGACAGGGGGCCCTATGAAAAACTGTTTTTT
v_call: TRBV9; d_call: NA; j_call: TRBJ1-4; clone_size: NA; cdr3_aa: CASSVNPSPGKLFF; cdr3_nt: TGTGCCAGCAGCGTTAATCCCAGCCCCGGGAAACTGTTTTTT
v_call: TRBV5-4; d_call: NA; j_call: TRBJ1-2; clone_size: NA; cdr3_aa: CAGQRGNYGYTF; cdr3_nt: TGTGCCGGTCAAAGAGGAAACTATGGCTACACCTTC
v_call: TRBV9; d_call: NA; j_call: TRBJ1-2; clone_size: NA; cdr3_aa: CASSPSGWNYGYTF; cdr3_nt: TGTGCCAGCAGCCCCAGCGGCTGGAACTATGGCTACACCTTC
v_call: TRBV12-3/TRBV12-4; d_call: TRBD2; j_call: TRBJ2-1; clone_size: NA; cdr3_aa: CASSLAPAGEGIF; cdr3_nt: TGTGCCAGCAGTTTAGCCCCCGCGGGAGAGGGGATCTTC
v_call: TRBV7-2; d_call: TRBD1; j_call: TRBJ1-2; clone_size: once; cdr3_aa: CASSPGQGARGYTF; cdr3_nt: TGTGCCAGCAGCCCCGGACAGGGGGCAAGGGGCTACACCTTC
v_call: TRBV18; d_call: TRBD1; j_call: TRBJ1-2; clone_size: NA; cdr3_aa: CASSLGRDRGMSAHGYTF; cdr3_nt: TGTGCCAGCTCACTGGGGAGGGACAGGGGAATGTCGGCGCATGGCTACACCTTC
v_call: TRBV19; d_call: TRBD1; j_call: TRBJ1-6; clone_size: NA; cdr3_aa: CASTKGGQGMPLHF; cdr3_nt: TGTGCCAGTACCAAAGGGGGACAGGGGATGCCCCTCCACTTT
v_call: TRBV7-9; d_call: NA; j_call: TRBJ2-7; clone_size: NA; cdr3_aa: CASSLLRGQSYEQYF; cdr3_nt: TGTGCCAGCAGCCTGTTGCGTGGGCAGTCCTACGAGCAGTACTTC
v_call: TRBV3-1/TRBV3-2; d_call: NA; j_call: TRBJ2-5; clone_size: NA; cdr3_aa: CASSPRRWGYQETQYF; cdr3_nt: TGTGCCAGCAGCCCACGCCGGTGGGGCTATCAAGAGACCCAGTACTTC
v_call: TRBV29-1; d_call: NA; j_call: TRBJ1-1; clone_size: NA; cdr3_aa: CSVEESGNTEAFF; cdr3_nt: TGCAGCGTTGAGGAATCAGGGAACACTGAAGCTTTCTTT
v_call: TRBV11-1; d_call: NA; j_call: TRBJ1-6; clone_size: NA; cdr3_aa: CASSTRPPSPLHF; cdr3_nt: TGTGCCAGCAGCACACGACCCCCCTCACCCCTCCACTTT
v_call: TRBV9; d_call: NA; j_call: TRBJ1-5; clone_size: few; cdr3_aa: CASSEGSDRPQHF; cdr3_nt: TGTGCCAGCAGCGAGGGCAGCGATCGGCCCCAGCATTTT
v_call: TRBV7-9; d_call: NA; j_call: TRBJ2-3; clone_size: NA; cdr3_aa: CASSLRRVGTQYF; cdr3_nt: TGTGCCAGCAGCTTACGGAGGGTGGGTACGCAGTATTTT
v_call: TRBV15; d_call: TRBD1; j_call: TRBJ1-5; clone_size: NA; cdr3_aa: CATSLDRSSNQPQHF; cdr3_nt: TGTGCCACCAGCTTGGACAGGTCTAGCAATCAGCCCCAGCATTTT
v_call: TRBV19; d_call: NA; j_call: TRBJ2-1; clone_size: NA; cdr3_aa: CASSDRNNPSSYNEQFF; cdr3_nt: TGTGCCAGTAGTGACCGAAACAACCCGAGCTCCTACAATGAGCAGTTCTTC
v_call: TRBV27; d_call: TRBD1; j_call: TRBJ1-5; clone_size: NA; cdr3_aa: CASRLNRGGDQPQHF; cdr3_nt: TGTGCCAGCAGACTTAACAGGGGCGGGGATCAGCCCCAGCATTTT
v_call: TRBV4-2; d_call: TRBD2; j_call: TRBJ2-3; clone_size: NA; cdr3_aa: CASSQRLAGPTDTQYF; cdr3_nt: TGTGCCAGCAGCCAAAGACTAGCGGGACCCACAGATACGCAGTATTTT
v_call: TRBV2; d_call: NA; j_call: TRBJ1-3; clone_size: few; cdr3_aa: CASSEASRRVSGNTIYF; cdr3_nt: TGTGCCAGCAGTGAAGCGTCCCGCCGGGTGTCAGGAAACACCATATATTTT
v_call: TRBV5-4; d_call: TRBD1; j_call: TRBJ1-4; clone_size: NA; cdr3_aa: CASSSGQGARIDEKLFF; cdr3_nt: TGTGCCAGCAGCTCGGGACAGGGGGCGCGGATAGATGAAAAACTGTTTTTT
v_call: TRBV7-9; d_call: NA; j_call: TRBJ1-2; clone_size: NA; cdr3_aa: CASSLPVTVYHGYTF; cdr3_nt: TGTGCCAGCAGCTTACCTGTGACAGTCTACCATGGCTACACCTTC
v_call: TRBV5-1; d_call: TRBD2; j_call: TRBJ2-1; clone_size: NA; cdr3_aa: CASSLSGGGQFF; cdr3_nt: TGCGCCAGCAGCTTAAGCGGGGGCGGGCAGTTCTTC
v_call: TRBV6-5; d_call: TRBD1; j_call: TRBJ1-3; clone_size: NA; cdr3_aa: CASSYSDRAPGNTIYF; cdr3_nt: TGTGCCAGCAGTTACTCGGACAGGGCCCCTGGAAACACCATATATTTT
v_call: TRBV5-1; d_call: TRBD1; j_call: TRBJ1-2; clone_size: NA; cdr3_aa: CASSPTGINYGYTF; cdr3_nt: TGTGCCAGCAGCCCGACAGGGATAAACTATGGCTACACCTTC
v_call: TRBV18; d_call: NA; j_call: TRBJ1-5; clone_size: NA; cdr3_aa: CASSPSRGDQPQHF; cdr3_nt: TGTGCCAGCTCACCTAGTCGGGGGGATCAGCCCCAGCATTTT
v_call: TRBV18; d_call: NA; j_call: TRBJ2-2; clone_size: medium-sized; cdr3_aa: CASSPTQTGYTGELFF; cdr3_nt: TGTGCCAGCTCACCCACTCAAACAGGGTACACCGGGGAGCTGTTTTTT
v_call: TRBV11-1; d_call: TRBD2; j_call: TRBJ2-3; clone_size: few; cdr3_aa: CASSLSLAGGTDTQYF; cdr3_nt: TGTGCCAGCAGCTTAAGTCTAGCGGGGGGCACAGATACGCAGTATTTT